These 22 T cell receptor beta chains share one sample of origin, sequenced in a study of CD8+CD57+ T cells in acquired aplastic anemia. Profiling of TCR beta VDJ combinations and CDR3 sequences used genomic DNA as template. TCRdb redid the calling of the reads with MiXCR, one entry per CDR3 protein. This sample has some 180,000 distinct CDR3 sequences, with around 45% found just once. The source material was sorted CD4+, CD8+, or CD8+CD57+ T cells (not recorded which) from PBMCs. Receptors originate from a human donor in good health.

CDR3 nucleotide sequence: TGTGCCACCAGCAGAGCCGGGAACCGTGAAAGGCTGTTTTTT. Its translation is CATSRAGNRERLFF. This chain links TRBV15 with TRBJ1-4; D unresolved. V lost 1 base, J lost 14 bases, and 17 bases lay in between. The CDR3 extends over 14 amino acids. Germline-derived CDR1 and CDR2 are LNHNV and YYDKDF (reference sequence).

V usage is TRBV10-2 and J usage is TRBJ1-1; D ambiguous. The CDR3 loop spans 14 amino acids. The V end lost 4 bases, the J end lost 1 base, and 10 bases lay between the germline ends. In germline, CDR1 is WSHSY, CDR2 SAAADI. The CDR3 reads CASSGLQPNTEAFF. The CDR3 DNA is TGCGCCAGCAGTGGTTTACAACCGAACACTGAAGCTTTCTTT.

This clonotype has a count of ten or more. J is TRBJ2-5 and V is TRBV4-3; 7 nucleotides line up with TRBD2. The CDR3 totals 17 residues. The germline V gene has CDR1 LGHNA and CDR2 YSLEER. After removal of 0 bases from V and 2 bases from J, the junction contained 9 bases not matched to a gene. CDR3 nucleotides: TGCGCCAGCAGCCAAGATCCATCCGCTAGCGGACAAGAGACCCAGTACTTC. It specifies CASSQDPSASGQETQYF.

The chain uses TRBV10-3 and TRBJ2-5; the match to TRBD2 covers 15 bases. This CDR3 region has 17 residues. Trimming took 2 bases from V and 5 from J; bases not matched to a gene: 6. Germline-derived CDR1 and CDR2 are ENHRY and SYGVKD. Here the CDR3 reads CAISEPGLAGGGETQYF. The CDR3 DNA sequence: TGTGCCATCAGTGAGCCGGGACTAGCGGGAGGCGGGGAGACCCAGTACTTC.

V is TRBV11-1 and J is TRBJ2-1; 14 bases line up with TRBD2. V dropped 4 bases and J dropped 12; count of bases not matched to a gene: 8. The CDR3 runs 15 residues. Germline loops: CDR1 SGHAT, CDR2 FQDESV (reference sequence). The CDR3 here is CASSWGLAGVWTQFF. The CDR3 DNA reads as TGTGCCAGCAGCTGGGGACTAGCGGGAGTGTGGACGCAGTTCTTC.

The table lists this clonotype with many counts. The chain carries TRBV5-1 and TRBJ2-1; D not certain. The CDR3 length is 13 residues. The germline V and J ends were trimmed by 0 bases and 6 bases, with 7 bases remaining between them. Per germline, CDR1 SGHRS and CDR2 YFSETQ. This chain's CDR3 is CASSLAVTNEQFF. The DNA of the CDR3 is TGCGCCAGCAGCTTGGCGGTTACCAATGAGCAGTTCTTC.

This clonotype was counted once. Possible read error: a much larger clone is one base away. This chain links TRBV4-2 with TRBJ1-5; perhaps TRBD1 as D (5 bases). Germline-derived CDR1 and CDR2 are LGHNA and YNFKEQ. The CDR3 runs to 16 residues. The CDR3 loop is CASSQEGGAYNQPQRF. The CDR3 coding sequence is TGTGCCAGCAGCCAAGAGGGAGGGGCCTACAATCAGCCCCAGCGTTTT.

CDR3 sequence (DNA): TGTGCCTGGAGTGGGACAGGGTGGAATGAGCAGTTCTTC. Translation: CAWSGTGWNEQFF. The V gene is TRBV30, the J gene TRBJ2-1, with 8 bases aligning to TRBD1. Per the germline V gene, CDR1 is GTSNPN and CDR2 is SVGIG (reference sequence). The CDR3 sequence is 13 residues long. The V segment lost 1 base and the J segment 7 bases; nucleotides outside the gene matches: 3.

This clonotype was seen a handful of times. The rearrangement joins TRBV10-3 to TRBJ2-2; D is possibly TRBD2 (6 bases). The CDR3 has 12 amino acids. V was shortened by 7 bases and J by 8 bases, with 11 bases between the two germline ends. Germline-derived CDR1 and CDR2 are ENHRY and SYGVKD. This chain's CDR3 is CAITGGSGELFF. The DNA for the CDR3 is TGTGCCATCACTGGGGGGTCTGGGGAGCTGTTTTTT.

This rearrangement joins TRBV11-2 to TRBJ2-1; TRBD2 matches at 8 bases. Trimming removed 5 bases from V and 5 bases from J; junction bases left unmatched: 14. Germline V lookup: CDR1 SGHAT, CDR2 FQNNGV. The CDR3 spans 17 residues. CDR3 residues: CASSTRGGLGGHNEQFF. DNA of the CDR3: TGTGCCAGCAGCACTAGGGGGGGACTAGGCGGACACAATGAGCAGTTCTTC.

The genes are TRBV6-1 and TRBJ1-4; tentative D call: TRBD1 (6 bases). The CDR3 sequence is 13 residues long. V gave up 8 bases and J gave up 8 bases, with 15 bases separating them. From germline, CDR1 is MNHNS and CDR2 SASEGT. Written as DNA, the CDR3 is TGTGCCAGCGGTGGCCAGGGGCGGGAAAAACTGTTTTTT. It yields the protein CASGGQGREKLFF.

This clonotype has a handful of counts. Being one base from a much bigger clone, this may be a read error. This chain uses TRBV7-7 with TRBJ1-1, with D unresolved. Germline CDR1 and CDR2: SSHAT and FNYEAQ (reference sequence). Trimming took off 5 bases at V and 0 bases at J, with 7 bases between the two ends. The CDR3 runs to 13 residues. The CDR3 region is CASSQPMNTEAFF. The CDR3 DNA sequence: TGTGCCAGCAGCCAACCAATGAACACTGAAGCTTTCTTT. Based on the CDR3 plus reference TRBV7-7 and TRBJ1-1, the full variable domain is GAGVSQSPRYKVTKRGQDVTLRCDPISSHATLYWYQQALGQGPEFLTYFNYEAQPDKSGLPSDRFSAERPEGSISTLTIQRTEQRDSAMYRCASSQPMNTEAFFGQGTRLTVV.

This clonotype was seen many times. The V call is TRBV30, the J call TRBJ1-5, with unresolved D. This CDR3 has 12 amino acids. The germline V gene encodes CDR1 GTSNPN and CDR2 SVGIG (reference sequence). The V end lost 3 bases, the J end lost 1 base, and 4 bases lay between the germline ends. CDR3 sequence: CAWSRSNQPQHF. CDR3 in DNA: TGTGCCTGGAGCAGGAGCAATCAGCCCCAGCATTTT.

The V call is TRBV2, the J call TRBJ2-3; 11 bases fit TRBD2. CDR1 is SNHLY and CDR2 is FYNNEI in the germline V gene. The CDR3 contains 15 residues. V shed 6 bases, J shed 5 bases, and the junction held 7 bases outside the gene matches. The CDR3 sequence: CASRVTSGVEDTQYF. The CDR3 DNA sequence: TGTGCCAGCAGGGTGACTAGCGGGGTAGAAGATACGCAGTATTTT. The full variable domain, rest sourced from reference TRBV2 and TRBJ2-3, is EPEVTQTPSHQVTQMGQEVILRCVPISNHLYFYWYRQILGQKVEFLVSFYNNEISEKSEIFDDQFSVERPDGSNFTLKIRSTKLEDSAMYFCASRVTSGVEDTQYFGPGTRLTVL.

The chain couples TRBV7-8 to TRBJ1-6, with 7 bases lining up with TRBD1. Germline loops: CDR1 SGHVS, CDR2 FQNEAQ. The CDR3 runs to 14 residues. Trimming removed 5 bases from V and 9 bases from J; junction bases left unmatched: 7. The CDR3 bases are TGTGCCAGCAGCGCACGACAGGGACCTTCACCCCTCCACTTT. Translation: CASSARQGPSPLHF.

This clonotype has a count of ten or more. The J gene is TRBJ2-7, the V gene TRBV10-2; TRBD1 is a possible D gene (5 bases). Germline-derived CDR1 and CDR2 are WSHSY and SAAADI. V was cut by 2 bases and J by 4 bases, with 18 bases left in between. The CDR3 extends over 16 amino acids. In DNA form, the CDR3 reads TGCGCCAGCAGTGAGAATACAGGAAAGGTTGGGTACGAGCAGTACTTC. Its protein product is CASSENTGKVGYEQYF.

This chain links TRBV25-1 with TRBJ1-2; no clear D. Germline CDR1 is MGHDK and CDR2 is SYGVNS. V was shortened by 3 bases and J by 5 bases, with 28 bases between the two germline ends. CDR3 size: 19 residues. The DNA for the CDR3 is TGTGCCAGCAGTGAGCATATCCTTCCTCCTTACAGCGATAGTTATGGCTACACCTTC. This translates into CASSEHILPPYSDSYGYTF.

At least ten counts were recorded for this clonotype. The chain recombines TRBV5-1 with TRBJ2-1, with D perhaps matching TRBD2 (6 bases). V was cut by 7 bases and J by 2 bases, with 13 bases left in between. CDR3 length: 14 amino acids. The germline V gene encodes CDR1 SGHRS and CDR2 YFSETQ. The CDR3 protein is CASGGGMAYNEQFF. CDR3 in DNA: TGCGCCAGCGGTGGCGGGATGGCCTACAATGAGCAGTTCTTC.

The chain uses TRBV10-3 and TRBJ2-7; D unclear. This CDR3 is 13 amino acids long. The germline V gene encodes CDR1 ENHRY and CDR2 SYGVKD. Trimming took off 0 bases at V and 3 bases at J, with 6 bases between the two ends. CDR3 sequence reads: CAISESTVYEQYF. CDR3 bases: TGTGCCATCAGTGAGTCGACGGTCTACGAGCAGTACTTC.

This clonotype was seen at least ten times. The genes are TRBV19 and TRBJ1-3; no clear D. V was shortened by 3 bases and J by 0 bases, with 21 bases between the two germline ends. Germline loops: CDR1 LNHDA, CDR2 SQIVND (reference sequence). This CDR3 has 19 amino acids. The CDR3 DNA is TGTGCCAGTAGTATCCCATCCGGTTACACTACAAGCTCTGGAAACACCATATATTTT. Amino acids: CASSIPSGYTTSSGNTIYF. Drawing the rest from reference TRBV19 and TRBJ1-3, the complete variable domain is DGGITQSPKYLFRKEGQNVTLSCEQNLNHDAMYWYRQDPGQGLRLIYYSQIVNDFQKGDIAEGYSVSREKKESFPLTVTSAQKNPTAFYLCASSIPSGYTTSSGNTIYFGEGSWLTVV.

This clonotype was seen only once. The chain combines TRBV5-1 with TRBJ2-3; D unresolved. Trimming removed 7 bases from V and 1 base from J, with 13 bases in between. The CDR3 extends over 14 amino acids. CDR1 SGHRS and CDR2 YFSETQ come from the germline V gene. CDR3 region: CASVSDGGTDTQYF. The CDR3 coding sequence is TGCGCCAGCGTCAGTGATGGTGGCACAGATACGCAGTATTTT. Based on the CDR3 plus reference TRBV5-1 and TRBJ2-3, the full variable domain is KAGVTQTPRYLIKTRGQQVTLSCSPISGHRSVSWYQQTPGQGLQFLFEYFSETQRNKGNFPGRFSGRQFSNSRSEMNVSTLELGDSALYLCASVSDGGTDTQYFGPGTRLTVL.

The chain combines TRBV24-1 with TRBJ2-7; perhaps TRBD2 as D (6 bases). V shed 6 bases and J shed 4 bases, with 12 bases lying between them. CDR3 length equals 13 residues. Germline lookup yields CDR1 KGHDR and CDR2 SFDVKD. This chain's CDR3 is CATSLGGKYEQYF. The CDR3, as DNA: TGTGCCACCAGTCTCGGGGGAAAATACGAGCAGTACTTC.